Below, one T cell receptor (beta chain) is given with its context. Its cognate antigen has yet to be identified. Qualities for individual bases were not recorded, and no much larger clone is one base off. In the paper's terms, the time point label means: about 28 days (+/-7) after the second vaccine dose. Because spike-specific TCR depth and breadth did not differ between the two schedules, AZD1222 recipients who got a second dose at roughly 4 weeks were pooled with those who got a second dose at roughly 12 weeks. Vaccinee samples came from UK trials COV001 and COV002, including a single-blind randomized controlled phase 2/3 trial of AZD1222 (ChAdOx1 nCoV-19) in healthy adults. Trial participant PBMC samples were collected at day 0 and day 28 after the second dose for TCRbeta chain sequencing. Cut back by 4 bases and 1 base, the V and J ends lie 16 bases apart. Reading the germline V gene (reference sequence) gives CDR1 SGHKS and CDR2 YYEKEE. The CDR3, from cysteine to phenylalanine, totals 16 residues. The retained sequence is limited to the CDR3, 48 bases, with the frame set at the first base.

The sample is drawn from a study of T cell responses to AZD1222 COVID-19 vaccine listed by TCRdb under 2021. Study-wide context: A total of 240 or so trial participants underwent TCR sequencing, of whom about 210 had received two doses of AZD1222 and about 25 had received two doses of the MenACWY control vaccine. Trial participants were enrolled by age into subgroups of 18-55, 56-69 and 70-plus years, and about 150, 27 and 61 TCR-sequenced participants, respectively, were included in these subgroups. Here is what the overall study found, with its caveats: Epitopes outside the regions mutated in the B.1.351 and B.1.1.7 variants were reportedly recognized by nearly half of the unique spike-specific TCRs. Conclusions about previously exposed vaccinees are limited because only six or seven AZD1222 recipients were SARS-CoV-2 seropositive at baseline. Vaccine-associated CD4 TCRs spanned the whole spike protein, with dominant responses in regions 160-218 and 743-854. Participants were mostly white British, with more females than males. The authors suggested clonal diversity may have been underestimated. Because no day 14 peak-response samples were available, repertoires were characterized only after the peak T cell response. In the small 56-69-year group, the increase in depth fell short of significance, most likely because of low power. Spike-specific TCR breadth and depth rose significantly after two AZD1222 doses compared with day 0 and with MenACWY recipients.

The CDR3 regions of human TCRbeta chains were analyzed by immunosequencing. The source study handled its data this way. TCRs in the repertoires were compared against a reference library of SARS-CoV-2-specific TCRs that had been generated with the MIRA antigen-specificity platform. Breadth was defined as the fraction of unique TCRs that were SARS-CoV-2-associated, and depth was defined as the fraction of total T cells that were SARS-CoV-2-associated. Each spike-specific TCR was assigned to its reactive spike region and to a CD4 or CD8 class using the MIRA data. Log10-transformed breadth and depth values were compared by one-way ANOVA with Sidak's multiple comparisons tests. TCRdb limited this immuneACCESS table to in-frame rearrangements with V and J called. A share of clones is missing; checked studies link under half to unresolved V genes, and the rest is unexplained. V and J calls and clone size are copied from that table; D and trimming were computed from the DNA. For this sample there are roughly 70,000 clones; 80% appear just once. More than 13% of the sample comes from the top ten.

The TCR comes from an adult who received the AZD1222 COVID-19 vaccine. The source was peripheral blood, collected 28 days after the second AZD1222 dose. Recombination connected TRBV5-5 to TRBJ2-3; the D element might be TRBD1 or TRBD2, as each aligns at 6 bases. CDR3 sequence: CASSPGALGGTDTQYF. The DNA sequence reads TGTGCCAGCAGCCCGGGGGCCCTTGGCGGCACAGATACGCAGTATTTT.